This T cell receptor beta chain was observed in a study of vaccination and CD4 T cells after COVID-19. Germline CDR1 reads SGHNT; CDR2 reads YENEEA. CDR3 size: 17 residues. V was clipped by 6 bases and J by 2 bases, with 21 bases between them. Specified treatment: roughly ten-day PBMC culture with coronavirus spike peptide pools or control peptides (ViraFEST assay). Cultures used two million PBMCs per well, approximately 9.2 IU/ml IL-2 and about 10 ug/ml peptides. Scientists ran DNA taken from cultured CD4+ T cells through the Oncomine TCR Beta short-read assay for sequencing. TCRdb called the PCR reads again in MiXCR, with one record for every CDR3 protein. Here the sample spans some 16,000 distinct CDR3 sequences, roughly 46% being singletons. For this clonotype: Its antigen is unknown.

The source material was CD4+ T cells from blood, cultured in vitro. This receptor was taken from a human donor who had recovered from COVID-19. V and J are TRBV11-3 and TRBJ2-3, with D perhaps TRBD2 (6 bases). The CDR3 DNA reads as TGTGCCAGCAGTCTTGGGAGGAGGGAAATAGACACAGATACGCAGTATTTT. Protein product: CASSLGRREIDTDTQYF.